The next 23 T cell receptor beta chains were all read from a single sample in a study of blood T cell repertoires in COVID-19. Sequenced by immunoSEQ multiplex PCR; TCRdb stores in-frame clones only, minus some. The table includes about 330,000 clones, approximately 85% detected once. The sequenced sample consisted of peripheral blood. Source of these receptors: a human donor in a cohort sampled during active COVID-19.

The chain links TRBV28 to TRBJ1-4; D may be TRBD1 (6 bases). Trimming took off 4 bases at V and 8 bases at J, with 14 bases between the two ends. The germline V gene encodes CDR1 MDHEN and CDR2 SYDVKM. This CDR3 comprises 14 residues. The CDR3 region has the DNA TGTGCCAGCAGTTCAGAACAGGGACGGGAAAAACTGTTTTTT. It translates to CASSSEQGREKLFF.

The chain joins TRBV30 to TRBJ1-6; 10 bases match TRBD1. V was pared by 5 bases and J by 7 bases, with 2 bases of the junction left unmatched. This CDR3 has 13 residues. Germline CDR1 and CDR2: GTSNPN and SVGIG (reference sequence). The CDR3 coding sequence is TGTGCCTGGGAGGACAGGGGGAATTCACCCCTCCACTTT. It encodes CAWEDRGNSPLHF.

This clone appeared once. The V gene is TRBV11-3, the J gene TRBJ1-1; 8 bases line up with TRBD1. The CDR3 runs to 13 residues. Looked up from germline, CDR1 is SGHNT and CDR2 is YENEEA. Trimming took 5 bases from V and 10 from J; bases not matched to a gene: 9. CDR3 in amino acids: CASSVGQAAPAFF. The CDR3 DNA is TGTGCCAGCAGCGTGGGACAGGCTGCACCAGCTTTCTTT.

This chain joins TRBV24-1 and TRBJ2-5; a possible D gene is TRBD1 (8 bases). The CDR3 runs 16 residues. The V gene lost 4 bases and the J gene lost 5 bases, with 19 bases spanning the gap. Germline values: CDR1 KGHDR, CDR2 SFDVKD. The chain's CDR3 is CATSDRADRGGETQYF. The CDR3 region has the DNA TGTGCCACCAGTGACCGCGCCGACAGGGGAGGGGAGACCCAGTACTTC.

J is TRBJ1-2 and V is TRBV11-2; the D gene is possibly TRBD1 (5 bases). V was cut by 5 bases and J by 8 bases, with 18 bases left in between. Per germline, CDR1 SGHAT and CDR2 FQNNGV. This CDR3 contains 14 residues. The CDR3 here is CASSPWGGVGGYTF. In nucleotides, the CDR3 is TGTGCCAGCAGCCCCTGGGGGGGGGTAGGAGGCTACACCTTC.

This clone was detected only once. This chain connects TRBV24-1 to TRBJ2-5; D is perhaps TRBD1 (6 bases). The germline gives CDR1 KGHDR, CDR2 SFDVKD. Trimming pared 4 bases from V and 5 bases from J, leaving 13 bases between. The CDR3 spans 14 residues. CDR3 sequence (DNA): TGTGCCACCAGTGAACCGGCGAGGGGGGAGACCCAGTACTTC. Translating gives CATSEPARGETQYF.

The gene calls are TRBV15 and TRBJ2-2, with D perhaps TRBD2 (5 bases). The germline gives CDR1 LNHNV, CDR2 YYDKDF (reference sequence). The CDR3 is 14 residues long. V was shortened by 5 bases and J by 1 base, with 8 bases between the two germline ends. The DNA of the CDR3 is TGTGCCACCAGCGCCGGAGGGAACACCGGGGAGCTGTTTTTT. It is translated as CATSAGGNTGELFF.

The gene calls are TRBV7-6 and TRBJ2-7; no clear D. The germline gives CDR1 SGHVS, CDR2 FNYEAQ. The CDR3 is 14 residues long. The germline V and J ends were trimmed by 2 bases and 0 bases, with 8 bases remaining between them. Here the CDR3 DNA reads TGTGCCAGCAGCTTATTCGTAGACTCCTACGAGCAGTACTTC. Its protein is CASSLFVDSYEQYF.

The rearrangement uses TRBV18 and TRBJ1-2, with a possible D match to TRBD1 (5 bases). The V and J ends lost 1 base and 0 bases respectively, with 12 bases between them. This CDR3 has 16 amino acids. Germline lookup yields CDR1 KGHSH and CDR2 LQKENI. In nucleotides, the CDR3 is TGTGCCAGCTCACCACATCCTCCAGGGACTAACTATGGCTACACCTTC. It codes for CASSPHPPGTNYGYTF.

This CDR3 reads CASTGVSSNQPQHF. The CDR3 bases are TGTGCCAGCACCGGGGTATCCAGCAATCAGCCCCAGCATTTT. V is TRBV6-6 and J is TRBJ1-5; D remains unclear. The CDR3 consists of 14 residues. Trimming pared 7 bases from V and 1 base from J, leaving 11 bases between. The V gene's germline CDR1 is MNHNY and CDR2 SVGAGI (reference sequence).

This clone was counted only a few times. This chain joins TRBV5-4 and TRBJ1-4; 7 bases match TRBD1. Per germline, CDR1 SGHNT and CDR2 YYREEE (reference sequence). V was clipped by 3 bases and J by 0 bases; unmatched bases: 5. The CDR3 runs 16 residues. CDR3 bases: TGTGCCAGCAGCTCGGGACAGAGAGCAACTAATGAAAAACTGTTTTTT. Translation gives CASSSGQRATNEKLFF.

The chain has TRBV2 and TRBJ1-5; a weak D match, TRBD1 (5 bases). The CDR3 has 16 residues. Germline V gives CDR1 SNHLY, CDR2 FYNNEI. The germline V and J ends were trimmed by 3 bases and 5 bases, with 17 bases remaining between them. The CDR3: CASSDVLGQGHQPQHF. In DNA, the CDR3 is TGTGCCAGCAGTGATGTGTTAGGCCAGGGCCATCAGCCCCAGCATTTT.

The chain recombines TRBV3-1 (or the pseudogene TRBV3-2) with TRBJ2-2; 9 nucleotides match TRBD1. There are 18 residues in the CDR3. Germline V CDR1 and CDR2: LGHDT, YNNKEL (reference sequence). V lost 3 bases and J lost 6; bases outside the gene matches: 14. CDR3: CASSHAVVGQGYSGELFF. The DNA for the CDR3 is TGTGCCAGCAGCCACGCTGTCGTGGGACAGGGTTATTCCGGGGAGCTGTTTTTT.

This sequence joins TRBV27 and TRBJ2-2, with no clear D. The germline V and J ends were trimmed by 1 base and 1 base, with 4 bases remaining between them. The CDR3 sequence is 14 residues long. CDR1 and CDR2 (germline): MNHEY, SMNVEV (reference sequence). The CDR3 DNA reads TGTGCCAGCAGTTTATTACAGAACACCGGGGAGCTGTTTTTT. Translating it yields CASSLLQNTGELFF.

V usage is TRBV19 and J usage is TRBJ2-2, with 8 bases fitting TRBD1. Per germline, CDR1 LNHDA and CDR2 SQIVND (reference sequence). The CDR3 loop spans 14 amino acids. The V segment lost 4 bases and the J segment 4 bases; nucleotides outside the gene matches: 2. DNA of the CDR3: TGTGCCAGTAGTAAACAGGGGGGCACCGGGGAGCTGTTTTTT. This gives the protein CASSKQGGTGELFF.

This chain uses TRBV21-1 with TRBJ1-5; no check of the table's D call, TRBD1, against the DNA was made. TRBV21-1 counts as a pseudogene. The CDR3 has 16 residues. The CDR3 coding sequence is TGTGCCAGCAGCAAACGAAACAGGGGGGTCTTTCGGCCCCAGCATTTT. The encoded protein is CASSKRNRGVFRPQHF.

The V call is TRBV5-1, the J call TRBJ1-2; 7 nucleotides agree with TRBD1. Germline CDR1 and CDR2: SGHRS and YFSETQ. V lost 2 bases and J lost 3; bases outside the gene matches: 7. The CDR3 runs 15 residues. The CDR3 sequence: CASSLRQGLDYGYTF. Written as DNA, the CDR3 is TGCGCCAGCAGCTTACGACAGGGTCTGGACTATGGCTACACCTTC.

The V call is TRBV27, the J call TRBJ1-5; D not certain. With 3 bases removed from V and 9 bases from J, the gap between germline ends came to 12 bases. CDR1 and CDR2 (germline): MNHEY, SMNVEV (reference sequence). The CDR3 consists of 13 residues. CDR3: CASSLSLVSPQHF. The CDR3 DNA follows: TGTGCCAGCAGTTTGTCTCTCGTATCGCCCCAGCATTTT.

The rearrangement links TRBV27 to TRBJ1-5, with D possibly TRBD1 on 5 matching bases. CDR1 is MNHEY, CDR2 SMNVEV, per germline (reference sequence). Trimming took off 4 bases at V and 5 bases at J, with 12 bases between the two ends. The CDR3 loop spans 14 amino acids. CDR3 DNA: TGTGCCAGCAGTTGGGGGGGACGGGATCAGCCCCAGCATTTT. It codes for CASSWGGRDQPQHF.

A word on this clone: Other DNA sequences in the same sample also yield this CDR3. The rearrangement links TRBV7-3 to TRBJ1-6; D gene ambiguous. The CDR3 contains 15 residues. Germline V lookup: CDR1 SGHTA, CDR2 FQGTGA. V gave up 2 bases and J gave up 9 bases, with 14 bases separating them. CDR3 protein: CASSLVGGNSSPLHF. The CDR3 DNA follows: TGTGCCAGCAGCTTAGTAGGAGGGAACTCTTCACCCCTCCACTTT.

This chain links TRBV9 with TRBJ1-2; D unresolved. Per germline, CDR1 SGDLS and CDR2 YYNGEE. V dropped 1 base and J dropped 4 bases, with 14 bases sitting between them. The CDR3 has 15 residues. Here the CDR3 reads CASSVKHTTTYGYTF. The CDR3 DNA reads as TGTGCCAGCAGCGTAAAGCACACGACTACCTATGGCTACACCTTC.

Comment on this clone: Additional DNA sequences in this sample encode the identical CDR3. V gene TRBV7-9 combines with J gene TRBJ2-2, with D unclear. Per the germline V gene, CDR1 is SEHNR and CDR2 is FQNEAQ (reference sequence). V was pared by 3 bases and J by 0 bases, with 5 bases between. The CDR3 has 14 amino acids. CDR3: CASSFRANTGELFF. The CDR3, as DNA: TGTGCCAGCAGCTTCCGCGCGAACACCGGGGAGCTGTTTTTT.

In this sample, this clone turned up once. V is TRBV7-8 and J is TRBJ2-7, with D hard to call. V lost 5 bases and J lost 2, with 10 bases in between. This CDR3 has 13 amino acids. Per germline, CDR1 SGHVS and CDR2 FQNEAQ. The chain's CDR3 is CASSDFNAYEQYF. Here the CDR3 DNA reads TGTGCCAGCAGCGACTTTAATGCCTACGAGCAGTACTTC. The full variable domain, with the rest looked up from reference TRBV7-8 and TRBJ2-7, is GAGVSQSPRYKVAKRGQDVALRCDPISGHVSLFWYQQALGQGPEFLTYFQNEAQLDKSGLPSDRFFAERPEGSVSTLKIQRTQQEDSAVYLCASSDFNAYEQYFGPGTRLTVT.